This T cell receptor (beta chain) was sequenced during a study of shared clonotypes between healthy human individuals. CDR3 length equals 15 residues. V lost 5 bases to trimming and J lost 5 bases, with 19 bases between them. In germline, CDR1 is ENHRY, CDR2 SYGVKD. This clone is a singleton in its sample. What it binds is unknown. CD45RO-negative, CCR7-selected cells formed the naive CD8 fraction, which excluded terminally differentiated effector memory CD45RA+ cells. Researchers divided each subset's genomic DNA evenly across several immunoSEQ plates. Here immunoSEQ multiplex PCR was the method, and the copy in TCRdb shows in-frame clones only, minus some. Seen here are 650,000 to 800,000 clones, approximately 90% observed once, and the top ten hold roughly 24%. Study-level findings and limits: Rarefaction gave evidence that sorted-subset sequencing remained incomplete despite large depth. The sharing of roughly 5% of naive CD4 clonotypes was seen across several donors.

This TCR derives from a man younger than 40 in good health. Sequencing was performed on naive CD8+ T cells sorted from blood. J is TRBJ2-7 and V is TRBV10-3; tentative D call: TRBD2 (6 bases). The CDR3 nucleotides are TGTGCCATCAGTCTCCGGGACTCTAGCTCAGACGAGCAGTACTTC. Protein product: CAISLRDSSSDEQYF.